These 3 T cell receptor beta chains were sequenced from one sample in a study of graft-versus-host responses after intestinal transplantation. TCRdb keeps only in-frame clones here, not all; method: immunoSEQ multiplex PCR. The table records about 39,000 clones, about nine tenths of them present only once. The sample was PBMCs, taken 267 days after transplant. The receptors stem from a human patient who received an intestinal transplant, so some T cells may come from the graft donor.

As DNA, the CDR3 is TGTGCCAGCTCATTCCTAGGACCAGCGGCCAATGAGCAGTTCTTC. This translates into CASSFLGPAANEQFF. J is TRBJ2-1 and V is TRBV18, with a weak D call TRBD2 (5 bases). This CDR3 is built from 15 residues. The germline V gene has CDR1 KGHSH and CDR2 LQKENI. Trimming took off 5 bases at V and 6 bases at J, with 17 bases between the two ends.

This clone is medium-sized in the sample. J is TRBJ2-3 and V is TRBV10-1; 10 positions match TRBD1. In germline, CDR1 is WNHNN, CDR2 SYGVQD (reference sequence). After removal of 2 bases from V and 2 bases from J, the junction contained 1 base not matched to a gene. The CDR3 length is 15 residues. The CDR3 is CASSEGTGDTDTQYF. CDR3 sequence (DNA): TGCGCCAGCAGTGAGGGGACAGGGGACACAGATACGCAGTATTTT.

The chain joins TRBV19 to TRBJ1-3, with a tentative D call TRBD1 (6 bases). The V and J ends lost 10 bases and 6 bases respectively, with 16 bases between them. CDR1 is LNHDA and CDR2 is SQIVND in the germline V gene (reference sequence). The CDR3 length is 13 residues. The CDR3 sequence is CATRGQSTNTIYF. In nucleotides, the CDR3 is TGTGCCACCCGAGGACAGTCGACAAACACCATATATTTT.